This T cell receptor (beta chain) appears in the sequencing data of a study of vaccination and CD4 T cells after COVID-19. Turning to this clonotype: Its antigen is currently unknown.

Scientists ran DNA taken from cultured CD4+ T cells through the Oncomine TCR Beta short-read assay for sequencing. Once CD4+ T cells had been cultured, genomic DNA was extracted from them. TCRdb re-analysed the PCR reads in MiXCR, keeping a single row per CDR3 protein. The sample lists roughly 11,000 distinct CDR3 sequences, around 28% seen once, with under 25% in the top ten. The treatment: roughly 10-day PBMC culture with coronavirus spike peptide pools or control peptides (ViraFEST assay). The collection of CD4+ T cells from the unexposed donor took place before the COVID-19 pandemic (2011-2018). CDR1 SGHTA and CDR2 FQGNSA come from the germline V gene. The V end was cut by 5 bases, the J end by 3 bases, with 12 bases between. The CDR3 is 14 residues long.

The source material was CD4+ T cells from blood, cultured in vitro. The chain uses TRBV7-2 and TRBJ2-3; perhaps TRBD1 as D (5 bases). The sequence derives from a human donor in good health. The CDR3 is CASSQQVGTDTQYF. The CDR3, as DNA: TGTGCCAGCAGCCAACAGGTCGGGACAGATACGCAGTATTTT.